This TCR delta chain was recovered during a study of human gamma delta and Vdelta1 T cells. To note about this clone: What it recognizes is unknown.

CDR3 length: 23 amino acids. Germline V gene lookup returns CDR1 TSWWSYY and CDR2 QGS. The ends were cut back, 4 bases at V and 0 bases at J, with 28 bases in the middle. Study-level findings and limits: Delta One T cells were reportedly polyclonal and broadly cytotoxic against acute myeloid leukemia.

TCRdb reprocessed the PCR reads using CATT. Here the sample spans over 10,000 delta-chain clones, roughly 45% being singletons. The TCR was taken from a human donor in good health. The chain combines TRDV1 with TRDJ3, with D perhaps given as TRDD2 or TRDD3 (7 bases each). Sequenced input: Vdelta1 gamma-delta T cells from blood grown in culture (DOT cells). As DNA, the CDR3 is TGTGCTCTTGGGGCCATTCCTACTCGGGGATATCACCCTAGCTCCTGGGACACCCGACAGATGTTTTTC. Its protein is CALGAIPTRGYHPSSWDTRQMFF.